This T cell receptor (beta chain) was obtained from a study of blood T cell repertoires in COVID-19. Study-wide background: COVID-19 samples from acute and convalescent phases originated in the United States, Italy and Spain. PBMCs, B-cell-depleted T cells, or T cells were the source of the cDNA or gDNA that made up the material.

This CDR3 is 17 amino acids long. V shed 1 base, J shed 1 base, and the junction held 8 bases outside the gene matches. Germline V gene sequence: CDR1 LGHNT, CDR2 FRNRAP. Original processing methods: Cell counts per sample came from amplifying reference gene primers. Method: immunoSEQ multiplex PCR; TCRdb's copy keeps in-frame clones and lacks some. V, J and clone size reflect that table, while D and trimming were determined from the DNA. The table has about 210,000 clones, 82% seen once. The J gene is TRBJ2-5, the V gene TRBV12-5; 8 nucleotides match TRBD1. This receptor was obtained from a woman aged 40 to 50 with acute or convalescent COVID-19. The sample was peripheral blood. Here the CDR3 reads CASGLGTVRGPQETQYF. The CDR3 DNA follows: TGTGCTAGTGGTTTGGGGACAGTCAGGGGGCCCCAAGAGACCCAGTACTTC.